The 3 T cell receptor beta chains in this list originate from one sample, sequenced in a study of T-cell memory formation after mild COVID-19. MiXCR was run by TCRdb on the 5' RACE reads, yielding one entry per CDR3 protein. The sample lists about 200,000 distinct CDR3 sequences, around 18% seen once, with around 2.4% in the top ten. Sequencing input: PBMCs or a T cell subset sorted from them (not recorded which). Receptors were obtained from an adult woman who had mild COVID-19 (a few samples of this study predate the infection). Cell type and time point are not known.

This rearrangement joins TRBV30 to TRBJ1-1; D is undetermined. V was shortened by 2 bases and J by 1 base, with 8 bases between the two germline ends. The CDR3 loop spans 13 amino acids. Germline V gene data show CDR1 as GTSNPN and CDR2 as SVGIG (reference sequence). DNA of the CDR3: TGTGCCTGGAGTAGGACCGGGAACACTGAAGCTTTCTTT. Amino acids: CAWSRTGNTEAFF.

This clonotype appeared a single time. The chain is built from TRBV12-3 or TRBV12-4 and TRBJ1-2; no clear D gene. This CDR3 has 13 amino acids. V lost 7 bases and J 0 bases, leaving 9 bases between the germline ends. CDR3 loop: CASTPGTNYGYTF. CDR3 coding DNA: TGTGCCAGCACCCCCGGTACTAACTATGGCTACACCTTC.

The chain has TRBV6-2 or TRBV6-3 and TRBJ2-1; D gene uncertain. This CDR3 region has 11 residues. V was trimmed by 5 bases and J by 8 bases, leaving 7 bases between them. Germline-derived CDR1 and CDR2 are MNHEY and SVGEGT. In DNA form, the CDR3 reads TGTGCCAGCAGTACCTTTGATGAGCAGTTCTTC. Translating it yields CASSTFDEQFF.